This TCR beta chain was observed in a study of blood T cell repertoires in COVID-19 (dated by TCRdb to the early 2020s). Regarding the research as a whole: The collaborator samples originated in the United States, Italy and Spain and spanned the acute and convalescent phases of COVID-19. The repertoires were released in a freely available public database intended as a resource for research on the immune response to SARS-CoV-2. The material from the prospective study consisted of cDNA or gDNA derived from T cells, B-cell-depleted T cells, or PBMCs. The sample metadata nearly always contained a de-identified subject ID, COVID-19 status, age in years and sex. The dataset comprised deeply sampled blood TCRbeta repertoires from subjects exposed to, actively infected with, or recovered from COVID-19. Samples were obtained from the ongoing ImmuneRACE study (first 160 participants) and from over a thousand subjects provided by 6 global collaborators. HLA class I and class II types, where available, came from metadata supplied by the sample provider rather than from assay-based typing. Points the paper makes about the study in general: The amount of clinical and demographic metadata varied by source and participant and was provided uncurated.

Whole blood was collected in K2EDTA tubes by collaborating institutions according to the institutions' own protocols. For TCRbeta analysis, collaborators shipped samples in one of three forms: frozen whole blood, isolated PBMCs, or DNA extracted from either of those sample types. V and J are trimmed by 3 bases and 5 bases, and the gene matches miss 4 bases of the junction. CDR1 and CDR2, per the germline V gene (reference sequence), are SGHKS and YYEKEE. The CDR3 runs 15 residues from the cysteine to the phenylalanine. The CDR3 DNA has 45 bases and is translated from base 1. TCRbeta CDR3 regions were amplified from genomic DNA by means of the immunoSEQ Assay, a bias-controlled multiplex PCR. As for the original processing: The number of nucleated cells in each sample was estimated by amplification of reference gene primers within the assay. To quantify the absolute abundance of each unique TCRbeta CDR3 rearrangement, sequence reads were collapsed and filtered. For each sample, productive Simpson clonality was calculated as the square root of Simpson's diversity index across productive rearrangements. TCRdb took this table from immuneACCESS and kept in-frame rearrangements with V and J called. Such tables lack part of the clones; where checked against another copy, unresolved V genes explain under half of the gap, and the rest is unexplained. The V and J calls and clone size come from that table; D and trimming were worked out from the DNA. In this sample the table shows roughly 30,000 clones, roughly 90% of which occur a single time. Approximately 5% of the sample lies in the top ten.

About this clone itself: The clone's antigen remains unknown. Base qualities are missing; no much larger clone stands one base away.

The sequence derives from a human donor in a cohort sampled during active COVID-19. The rearranged chain carries TRBV5-5 and TRBJ2-5; 13 bases in the junction line up with TRBD2. Sequences were obtained from peripheral blood. For the CDR3, the sequence is CASSWTSGGYETQYF. The nucleotide sequence reads TGTGCCAGCAGCTGGACTAGCGGGGGTTATGAGACCCAGTACTTC.